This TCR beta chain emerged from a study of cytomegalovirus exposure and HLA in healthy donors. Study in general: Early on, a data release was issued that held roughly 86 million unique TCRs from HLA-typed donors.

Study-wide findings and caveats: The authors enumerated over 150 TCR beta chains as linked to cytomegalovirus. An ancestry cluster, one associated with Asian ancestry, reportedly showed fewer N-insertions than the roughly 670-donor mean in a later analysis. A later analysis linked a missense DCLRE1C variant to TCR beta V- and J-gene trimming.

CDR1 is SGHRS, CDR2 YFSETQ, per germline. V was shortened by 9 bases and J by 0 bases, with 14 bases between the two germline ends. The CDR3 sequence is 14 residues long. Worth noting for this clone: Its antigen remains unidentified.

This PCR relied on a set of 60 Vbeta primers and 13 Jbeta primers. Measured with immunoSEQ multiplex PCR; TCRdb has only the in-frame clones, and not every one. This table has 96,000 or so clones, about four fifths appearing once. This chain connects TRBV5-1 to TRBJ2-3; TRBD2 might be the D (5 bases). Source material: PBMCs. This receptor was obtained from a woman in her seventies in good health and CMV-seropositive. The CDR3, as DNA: TGCGCCACTAAGAGGGCCCTAAGCACAGATACGCAGTATTTT. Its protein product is CATKRALSTDTQYF.